This TCR beta chain was sequenced for a study of beta chain features in type 1 diabetes. V dropped 3 bases and J dropped 5 bases, with 10 bases sitting between them. This CDR3 comprises 14 residues. The germline V gene has CDR1 LNHDA and CDR2 SQIVND (reference sequence). As every portion of the isolated RNA was reverse transcribed, the sequencing read expressed TCRB transcripts. TCRdb's copy holds only in-frame clones and misses some; the assay was immunoSEQ multiplex PCR. Among about 330,000 clones listed, roughly 9.6% were seen once. Sample: naive CD4+ T cells from blood. This sequence originates from a woman aged 25 to 45 in good health. The V call is TRBV19, the J call TRBJ1-4; D not certain. The CDR3 spells CASSIETPNEKLFF. For the CDR3, the DNA is TGTGCCAGTAGTATCGAGACACCCAATGAAAAACTGTTTTTT.